These T cell receptor beta chains were read from a single sample in a study of Ad26.COV2.S vaccination and SARS-CoV-2 variants. Profiling relied on immunoSEQ multiplex PCR, and the TCRdb table lists in-frame clones only, not all of them. This sample has fewer than 600,000 clones, with roughly nine tenths found just once. The input for sequencing was peripheral blood, taken in a trial of Ad26.COV2.S vaccine versus placebo. These receptors originate from a person aged 18-65 years who received the Ad26.COV2.S COVID-19 vaccine or a placebo. Each CDR3 is given without its conserved first and last residue. Each record gives: V gene, D gene, CDR3 protein. The D gene is left open where the match is weak.

>TRBV20-1|TRBD1
SASGTGIRYEQY
>TRBV4-1|-
ASSQVTALNTEAF
>TRBV7-9|-
ASSPRQAMNTEAF
>TRBV14|-
ASSPLQRAFSEQY
>TRBV28|-
ASSFIPGGNQPQH
>TRBV18|TRBD1
ASADRVDNTGELF
>TRBV2|TRBD2
ASRRLAGGNEQF
>TRBV5-8|-
ASSSQVNTEAF
>TRBV11-1|-
ASSLWGSYGYT
>TRBV9|-
ASSVEKGGGTNTGELF
>TRBV6-5|-
ASSHYSGANVLT
>TRBV28|-
ASSLDPLGGMTYNEQF
>TRBV6-4|TRBD2
ASSPWGSGSVDEQF
>TRBV3-1/TRBV3-2|TRBD1
ASSRSGTEDYGYT
>TRBV19|TRBD1
ASNGDRGHEQY
>TRBV7-9|-
ASSLRRGGDNYGYT
>TRBV30|-
AWTEHMNTEAF
>TRBV3-1/TRBV3-2|-
ASSSNPPYEQY
>TRBV27|-
ASSLKSGAPYEQY
>TRBV10-1|TRBD2
ASSGWTSGGFDNEQF
>TRBV4-3|TRBD1
ASSPASTGPGNTIY
>TRBV6-1|-
ASSSGPVSYEQY
>TRBV9|-
ASSVVGLPTDTQY
>TRBV7-3|-
ASSLRTGHEAF
>TRBV28|TRBD1
ASSGDRAKGYT
>TRBV11-2|-
ASSLGVVLSTDTQY
>TRBV5-1|TRBD2
ASSTTSGNYEQY
>TRBV5-1|TRBD2
ASNLLAGDQETQY
>TRBV3-1/TRBV3-2|-
ASSQDVRGSPGHIY
>TRBV7-6|TRBD1
ASSPRTGRINTGELF
>TRBV11-2|-
ASSLGGMQTQAF
>TRBV5-1|TRBD1
ASSPGQGLNTEAF
>TRBV6-5|TRBD1
ASSSSGTGHSPLH
>TRBV14|TRBD2
ASSQEGLAGVSNTGELF
>TRBV4-2|-
ASSQLVGDTGNTIY
>TRBV9|-
ASSVAGAGANVLT
>TRBV24-1|TRBD1
ATGQENTGELF
>TRBV13|TRBD2
ASSLYGGVKAYEQY
>TRBV6-6|TRBD2
ASSYHGTSGNEQF
>TRBV4-1|-
ASSQDSRFNQPQH
>TRBV5-1|TRBD2
ASSPPGLAGVRQY
>TRBV5-6|-
ASSLPPPGTDTQY
>TRBV6-1|TRBD1
ASSEGDRSIPYGYT
>TRBV2|-
ASSPLYGSHTGELF
>TRBV7-8|-
ASSLVGSNQPQH
>TRBV5-5|TRBD2
ASRPGTSGRLETQY